The rows below give T cell receptor beta chains drawn from one sample of a study of shared clonotypes between healthy human individuals. TCRdb's copy holds only in-frame clones and misses some; the assay was immunoSEQ multiplex PCR. The data hold roughly 500,000 clones, with approximately 85% observed a single time. Material: PBMCs. These receptors were obtained from a woman in her forties in good health. Some clones in this sample may be carry-over from other donors' samples. The CDR3 runs from the conserved cysteine through the conserved F or W. Fields, in order: D gene, J gene, V gene, clone size, CDR3 protein, CDR3 DNA. The D gene is left open where the match is weak. For some rows the clone size is stated as once, few or many, or as a class when expanded; others skip it.

. TRBJ2-7 TRBV2 . CASSEVGGEQYF TGTGCCAGCAGTGAAGTCGGGGGTGAGCAGTACTTC
TRBD2 TRBJ2-1 TRBV28 . CASSLGTSGRYNEQFF TGTGCCAGCAGTTTAGGGACTAGCGGGAGGTATAATGAGCAGTTCTTC
. TRBJ1-2 TRBV28 once CASSLAAFYGYTF TGTGCCAGCAGTTTGGCAGCCTTCTATGGCTACACCTTC
TRBD1 TRBJ2-7 TRBV27 few CASSHGGQGFRFEQYF TGTGCCAGCAGCCACGGCGGACAGGGGTTTCGATTCGAGCAGTACTTC
. TRBJ1-5 TRBV18 . CASSPTRADGQPQHF TGTGCCAGCTCACCTACAAGGGCGGATGGACAGCCCCAGCATTTT
. TRBJ1-6 TRBV28 . CASSPGNSPLHF TGTGCCAGCAGCCCCGGTAACTCACCCCTCCACTTT
. TRBJ1-3 TRBV5-1 . CATKQGTAGNTIYF TGCGCCACCAAACAGGGTACGGCTGGAAACACCATATATTTT
TRBD2 TRBJ2-1 TRBV2 . CASSEGTSGTYNEQFF TGTGCCAGCAGTGAAGGGACTAGCGGGACCTACAATGAGCAGTTCTTC
. TRBJ2-7 TRBV5-1 once CASRRAQGGYEQYF TGCGCCAGCAGGAGGGCGCAGGGTGGCTACGAGCAGTACTTC
. TRBJ2-5 TRBV5-1 . CASSSGETQYF TGCGCCAGCAGCTCTGGGGAGACCCAGTACTTC
. TRBJ1-2 TRBV5-6 . CASSLDQYGYTF TGTGCCAGCAGCTTGGACCAGTATGGCTACACCTTC
. TRBJ2-7 TRBV11-1 . CASSRAGGHRSYEQYF TGTGCCAGCAGCCGAGCTGGGGGCCATCGCTCCTACGAGCAGTACTTC
TRBD1 TRBJ1-2 TRBV27 . CASSLKPTGMGNYGYTF TGTGCCAGCAGTTTAAAACCGACAGGGATGGGTAACTATGGCTACACCTTC
. TRBJ1-5 TRBV30 few CAWRGGSNQPQHF TGTGCCTGGAGGGGGGGCAGCAATCAGCCCCAGCATTTT
. TRBJ2-3 TRBV21-1 . CASSKTVYRVSGSCTDTQYF TGTGCCAGCAGCAAAACCGTTTATCGGGTTAGCGGGAGTTGTACAGATACGCAGTATTTT
. TRBJ2-3 TRBV7-2 once CASSSPRGVGGQYF TGTGCCAGCAGCTCCCCGAGGGGGGTAGGTGGGCAGTATTTT
. TRBJ2-7 TRBV5-4 . CASSWGQTYEQYF TGTGCCAGCAGCTGGGGACAAACCTACGAGCAGTACTTC
. TRBJ1-2 TRBV7-6 few CASSPVAGGYGYTF TGTGCCAGCAGCCCCGTGGCGGGCGGGTATGGCTACACCTTC
TRBD1 TRBJ2-6 TRBV7-8 . CASSLLQGGLSGANVLTF TGTGCCAGCAGCTTACTACAGGGGGGACTCTCTGGGGCCAACGTCCTGACTTTC
. TRBJ1-4 TRBV5-4 . CASSLSAGIGEKLFF TGTGCCAGCAGCTTAAGCGCCGGGATAGGTGAAAAACTGTTTTTT
TRBD2 TRBJ2-3 TRBV9 . CASSVSGRTDTQYF TGTGCCAGCAGCGTTAGCGGGAGAACAGATACGCAGTATTTT
. TRBJ2-1 TRBV5-1 few CASGAATGYNEQFF TGCGCCAGCGGGGCGGCGACTGGATACAATGAGCAGTTCTTC
. TRBJ1-2 TRBV11-2 . CASSYGQPWDYGYTF TGTGCCAGCAGCTACGGACAGCCCTGGGACTATGGCTACACCTTC
. TRBJ1-1 TRBV15 . CATSRTNTEAFF TGTGCCACCAGCAGGACGAACACTGAAGCTTTCTTT
TRBD2 TRBJ2-7 TRBV11-2 . CASRRSGRARSYEQYF TGTGCCAGCAGACGTAGCGGGAGGGCCAGATCCTACGAGCAGTACTTC
. TRBJ2-7 TRBV4-2 . CASSQEGNGYEQYF TGTGCCAGCAGCCAAGAAGGGAACGGCTACGAGCAGTACTTC
. TRBJ2-3 TRBV2 . CASSVRRGITSTDTQYF TGTGCCAGCAGTGTAAGACGCGGGATTACTAGCACAGATACGCAGTATTTT
TRBD2 TRBJ2-1 TRBV5-1 . CASSSRLAGRNEQFF TGCGCCAGCAGCTCCAGACTAGCGGGAAGGAATGAGCAGTTCTTC
. TRBJ2-7 TRBV28 once CASVVQGRYEQYF TGTGCCAGTGTCGTGCAGGGCAGGTACGAGCAGTACTTC
. TRBJ1-2 TRBV11-2 . CASSMEYNSYGYTF TGTGCCAGCAGTATGGAGTACAATAGTTATGGCTACACCTTC
. TRBJ1-6 TRBV27 many CASGHNSPLHF TGTGCCAGCGGCCATAATTCACCCCTCCACTTT
. TRBJ2-5 TRBV6-1 . CASRIGRQETQYF TGTGCCAGCAGAATCGGGCGCCAAGAGACCCAGTACTTC
TRBD1 TRBJ2-5 TRBV5-4 . CASSADREETQYF TGTGCCAGCAGCGCGGACAGGGAAGAGACCCAGTACTTC
TRBD1 TRBJ1-1 TRBV18 once CASSPPGTGGRAFF TGTGCCAGCTCACCACCGGGGACAGGGGGCAGAGCTTTCTTT
TRBD1 TRBJ1-4 TRBV2 few CASSERDRGPATNEKLFF TGTGCCAGCAGCGAAAGGGACAGAGGACCTGCAACTAATGAAAAACTGTTTTTT
. TRBJ2-5 TRBV7-9 . CASSLVRETQYF TGTGCCAGCAGCTTAGTAAGGGAGACCCAGTACTTC
. TRBJ2-2 TRBV5-1 . CASSSSGELFF TGCGCCAGCAGCTCAAGCGGGGAGCTGTTTTTT
. TRBJ2-2 TRBV19 . CASSMNTGELFF TGTGCCAGTAGTATGAACACCGGGGAGCTGTTTTTT
. TRBJ2-7 TRBV6-5 . CASREAAGSSYEQYF TGTGCCAGCAGAGAGGCCGCAGGTAGCTCCTACGAGCAGTACTTC
TRBD1 TRBJ1-4 TRBV27 . CASSLGQGRDLREKLFF TGTGCCAGCAGTTTGGGACAGGGGAGGGACCTGCGGGAAAAACTGTTTTTT
. TRBJ2-3 TRBV30 . CAWTPRRDTQYF TGTGCCTGGACCCCTCGTCGGGATACGCAGTATTTT